The present T cell receptor beta chain was sequenced within a study of technical replicates of blood from a handful of donors. This clone came up once. Produced via immunoSEQ multiplex PCR; TCRdb's table is partial and in-frame only. This table holds just over 80,000 clones, roughly 94% found once. CDR3 length equals 15 residues. Germline V lookup: CDR1 LNHDA, CDR2 SQIVND (reference sequence). Trimming took off 1 base at V and 4 bases at J, with 11 bases between the two ends. The sample comprised T cells isolated from PBMCs. The chain couples TRBV19 to TRBJ1-5, with D uncertain. The clonotype comes from a human donor in good health. The CDR3 region has the DNA TGTGCCAGTAGTATAGGAGAGTCCGTGAATCAGCCCCAGCATTTT. Protein product: CASSIGESVNQPQHF. Full variable domain (rest looked up from reference TRBV19 and TRBJ1-5): DGGITQSPKYLFRKEGQNVTLSCEQNLNHDAMYWYRQDPGQGLRLIYYSQIVNDFQKGDIAEGYSVSREKKESFPLTVTSAQKNPTAFYLCASSIGESVNQPQHFGDGTRLSIL.